The next 19 T cell receptor beta chains were all read from a single sample in a study of neoadjuvant nivolumab and ipilimumab in lung cancer. TCRdb's table, derived via immunoSEQ multiplex PCR, lists solely in-frame clones and lacks some. Among about 15,000 clones listed, 65% to 75% were seen once. This sample comprised peripheral blood, obtained after neoadjuvant nivolumab, alone or with ipilimumab, at or shortly before surgery. The receptors were gathered from an adult with non-small cell lung cancer.

This clone was counted only a few times. The rearrangement joins TRBV20-1 to TRBJ2-7; D is unresolved. Trimming removed 0 bases from V and 11 bases from J, with 8 bases in between. The germline gives CDR1 DFQATT, CDR2 SNEGSKA (reference sequence). The CDR3 length is 10 residues. The CDR3 bases are TGCAGTGCTAGAGATATTCAGGAGTACTTC. Translating it yields CSARDIQEYF.

The chain employs TRBV5-4 and TRBJ2-7; 7 nucleotides agree with TRBD2. CDR1 and CDR2 from the germline V gene are SGHNT and YYREEE (reference sequence). The CDR3 is made up of 16 amino acids. V was pared by 2 bases and J by 0 bases, with 8 bases of the junction left unmatched. This chain's CDR3 is CASSFGSGRSSYEQYF. CDR3 nucleotide sequence: TGTGCCAGCAGCTTTGGTAGCGGGCGTAGCTCCTACGAGCAGTACTTC.

The chain recombines TRBV2 with TRBJ2-5, with TRBD2 matching 9 bases. V was pared by 4 bases and J by 4 bases, with 4 bases of the junction left unmatched. CDR3 length: 14 amino acids. From germline, CDR1 is SNHLY and CDR2 FYNNEI. The DNA for the CDR3 is TGTGCCAGCAGTGGACTAGCGGACGGAGAGACCCAGTACTTC. It yields the protein CASSGLADGETQYF.

This clone was picked up a small number of times. The chain links TRBV7-3 to TRBJ1-3; D not certain. Trimming stripped 4 bases from V and 3 bases from J, with 7 bases between. The CDR3 consists of 13 residues. Germline-derived CDR1 and CDR2 are SGHTA and FQGTGA. CDR3 loop: CASSSTDGNTIYF. The CDR3 DNA follows: TGTGCCAGCAGCTCTACGGATGGAAACACCATATATTTT.

This clone was detected a few times. The genes are TRBV5-1 and TRBJ2-7, with 9 bases matching TRBD2. Trimming took 3 bases from V and 1 from J; bases not matched to a gene: 8. CDR3 length: 16 amino acids. Germline V lookup: CDR1 SGHRS, CDR2 YFSETQ. This CDR3 is CASSSESGRRSYEQYF. The CDR3 bases are TGCGCCAGCAGCTCCGAAAGCGGGAGGCGATCCTACGAGCAGTACTTC.

The chain employs TRBV7-9 and TRBJ1-2, with D hard to call. This CDR3 is 14 amino acids long. V lost 2 bases and J 3 bases, leaving 10 bases between the germline ends. Germline V gene sequence: CDR1 SEHNR, CDR2 FQNEAQ (reference sequence). CDR3 nucleotides: TGTGCCAGCAGCTTACCCCTTCGGGACTATGGCTACACCTTC. Translated, it gives CASSLPLRDYGYTF.

This clone was detected only a few times. The gene calls are TRBV6-5 and TRBJ2-7; a possible D gene is TRBD1 (7 bases). Germline-derived CDR1 and CDR2 are MNHEY and SVGAGI. CDR3 length equals 16 residues. V was clipped by 2 bases and J by 3 bases, with 17 bases between them. The CDR3 region has the DNA TGTGCCAGCAGTTACGATTTGGAGGGACAGTTCTACGAGCAGTACTTC. This encodes CASSYDLEGQFYEQYF.

This chain links TRBV5-1 with TRBJ2-5; D might be TRBD1 or TRBD2, each matching 5 bases. Germline V gene lookup returns CDR1 SGHRS and CDR2 YFSETQ. The CDR3 loop spans 14 amino acids. Trimming stripped 7 bases from V and 1 base from J, with 14 bases between. This chain's CDR3 is CASWGRIGQETQYF. The CDR3 coding sequence is TGCGCCAGCTGGGGGAGAATAGGCCAAGAGACCCAGTACTTC.

The V and J genes are TRBV5-1 and TRBJ2-7, with D unclear. This CDR3 region has 14 residues. The germline V gene has CDR1 SGHRS and CDR2 YFSETQ. V lost 6 bases and J lost 0, with 13 bases in between. CDR3 amino acids: CASTFTAGSYEQYF. As DNA, the CDR3 is TGCGCCAGCACCTTCACAGCAGGCTCCTACGAGCAGTACTTC.

V gene TRBV6-1 combines with J gene TRBJ2-7; D may be TRBD2 (6 bases). Trimming took off 5 bases at V and 5 bases at J, with 13 bases between the two ends. CDR1 is MNHNS and CDR2 is SASEGT in the germline V gene. The CDR3 has 13 amino acids. The CDR3, as DNA: TGTGCCAGCAGTCGGCTAGCGTTCGACGAGCAGTACTTC. Protein sequence: CASSRLAFDEQYF.

This clone has a handful of counts. The rearrangement uses TRBV5-1 and TRBJ1-2; 9 bases are shared with TRBD1. CDR3 length: 14 amino acids. The ends lost 0 bases at V and 14 bases at J; junction bases unmatched: 11. Per germline, CDR1 SGHRS and CDR2 YFSETQ. DNA of the CDR3: TGCGCCAGCAGCTTGGTACAGGGGGCCTCGGATGAGACCTTC. Translation: CASSLVQGASDETF.

The V call is TRBV7-9, the J call TRBJ2-1; D gene uncertain. CDR1 SEHNR and CDR2 FQNEAQ come from the germline V gene (reference sequence). V lost 6 bases, J lost 5 bases, and 5 bases lay in between. This CDR3 comprises 11 residues. The CDR3 is CASRQNNEQFF. The CDR3 DNA follows: TGTGCCAGCAGACAGAACAATGAGCAGTTCTTC.

The sample holds a few counts of this clone. The chain couples TRBV29-1 to TRBJ2-3; 10 bases align to TRBD2. Germline CDR1 reads SQVTM; CDR2 reads ANQGSEA. This CDR3 contains 14 residues. V was pared by 0 bases and J by 10 bases, with 7 bases of the junction left unmatched. The CDR3 loop reads CSVEDQAGGSAQYF. CDR3 DNA sequence: TGCAGCGTTGAAGATCAAGCGGGAGGGAGTGCGCAGTATTTT.

DNA of the CDR3: TGTGCCAGCAGCTTAGCGGGAGGACCGAACACCGGGGAGCTGTTTTTT. Its translation: CASSLAGGPNTGELFF. This chain uses TRBV7-3 with TRBJ2-2; TRBD2 aligns across 8 bases. After removal of 2 bases from V and 0 bases from J, the junction contained 2 bases not matched to a gene. The CDR3 length is 16 residues. Per the germline V gene, CDR1 is SGHTA and CDR2 is FQGTGA.

In its sample, this clone was seen a few times. This chain links TRBV11-3 with TRBJ2-5; D is possibly TRBD2 (7 bases). Germline loops: CDR1 SGHNT, CDR2 YENEEA. The CDR3 is 17 amino acids. V was cut by 5 bases and J by 5 bases, with 24 bases left in between. DNA of the CDR3: TGTGCCAGCAGCCCCTCCGAGGTCCAAAGGGGGGGGGAGACCCAGTACTTC. Protein product: CASSPSEVQRGGETQYF.

The V and J genes are TRBV30 and TRBJ2-5, with D tentatively TRBD2 (6 bases). The CDR3 extends over 18 amino acids. Germline V gives CDR1 GTSNPN, CDR2 SVGIG (reference sequence). V was clipped by 4 bases and J by 1 base, with 25 bases between them. CDR3 residues: CAWTNVGGGPHFQETQYF. In DNA form, the CDR3 reads TGTGCCTGGACCAATGTTGGGGGAGGCCCTCACTTCCAAGAGACCCAGTACTTC.

This chain joins TRBV5-1 and TRBJ2-1; 7 nucleotides match TRBD2. Germline V CDR1 and CDR2: SGHRS, YFSETQ. V lost 3 bases, J lost 7 bases, and 16 bases stayed unmatched. The CDR3 runs 17 residues. The CDR3 here is CASSSSWGGGRGNEQFF. For the CDR3, the DNA is TGCGCCAGCAGCTCCTCCTGGGGAGGCGGGAGAGGAAATGAGCAGTTCTTC.

V usage is TRBV5-1 and J usage is TRBJ2-7; tentatively, D is TRBD1 (5 bases). Trimming pared 0 bases from V and 7 bases from J, leaving 14 bases between. Germline V gene data show CDR1 as SGHRS and CDR2 as YFSETQ. This CDR3 has 14 amino acids. In DNA form, the CDR3 reads TGCGCCAGCAGCTTGGAGGTAGGGGTGGAGGAGCAGTACTTC. It specifies CASSLEVGVEEQYF.

The chain employs TRBV7-8 and TRBJ1-1; tentatively, D is TRBD1 (6 bases). CDR3 size: 14 residues. The V gene's germline CDR1 is SGHVS and CDR2 FQNEAQ. V lost 6 bases and J 4 bases, leaving 15 bases between the germline ends. The CDR3 reads CASRPGGRGTEAFF. The CDR3 region has the DNA TGTGCCAGCAGGCCCGGGGGGCGCGGCACTGAAGCTTTCTTT.